This T cell receptor beta chain was retrieved from a study of OX40 agonist ivuxolimab in advanced cancers. As for the study in general: Prior therapy, whether anti-PD-1, anti-PD-L1 or anti-CTLA-4, was allowed, and more than 35% had some.

The data were produced by immunoSEQ multiplex PCR, yet TCRdb's version contains in-frame clones alone and is incomplete. Of fewer than 70,000 clones in the sample, roughly 87% were seen once. Comment on this clone: Antigen specificity is unknown.

The CDR3 length is 13 residues. V lost 6 bases and J lost 6, with 14 bases in between. Germline V CDR1 and CDR2: KGHSH, LQKENI. Whole-study findings and limits: Expanded clones belonging to CD8+ T cells outnumbered, on average, those of CD4+.

This chain joins TRBV18 and TRBJ1-1; D perhaps matches TRBD1 (5 bases). The sequence derives from an adult with an advanced solid tumor such as melanoma, head and neck, liver or kidney cancer. The sequencing used CD4+ or CD8+ T cells sorted from blood, collected in a trial of the OX40 agonist ivuxolimab. CDR3 DNA sequence: TGTGCCAGCTCGGGGGGAAAGGACCCTGAAGCTTTCTTT. Amino acids: CASSGGKDPEAFF.